Sequencing of this T cell receptor (beta chain) was carried out in a study of blood T cell repertoires in COVID-19. Between the trimmed V and J ends, which lost 4 bases and 2 bases, there was a span of 10 bases. The CDR3 covers 13 residues. Germline CDR1 reads SGDLS; CDR2 reads YYNGEE. Original processing notes: Reference gene primers were amplified, and this amplification served to estimate nucleated cell counts. Repertoires were generated with immunoSEQ multiplex PCR, while TCRdb's copy carries only in-frame clones and drops some. The V and J calls and clone size come from that table; D and trimming were worked out from the DNA. The sample has about 140,000 clones; approximately 84% are singletons. Enrolled through a virtual design, the participants were between about 18 and 89 years of age and came from under 25 US areas. Cohorts were assigned according to the clinical history that participants reported.

Material for sequencing was PBMCs or T cells enriched from blood (not recorded which). The sequence came from a woman between 45 and 60 years old with acute COVID-19. This chain joins TRBV9 and TRBJ2-7; possible D gene TRBD1, 5 bases. Here the CDR3 DNA reads TGTGCCAGCAGCCCCGACAGTACCTACGAGCAGTACTTC. Protein product: CASSPDSTYEQYF.